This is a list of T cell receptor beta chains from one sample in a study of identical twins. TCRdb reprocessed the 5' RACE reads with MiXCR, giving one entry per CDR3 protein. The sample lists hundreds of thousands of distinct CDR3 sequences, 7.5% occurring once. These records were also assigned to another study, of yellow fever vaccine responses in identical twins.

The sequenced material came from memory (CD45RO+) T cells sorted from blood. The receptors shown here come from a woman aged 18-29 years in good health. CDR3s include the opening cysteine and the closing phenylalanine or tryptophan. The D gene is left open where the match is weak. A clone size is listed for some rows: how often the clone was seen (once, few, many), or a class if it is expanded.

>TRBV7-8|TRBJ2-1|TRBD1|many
TGTGCCAGCAGCTTAGCGGTGGCAGGGGGCTACAATGAGCAGTTCTTC
CASSLAVAGGYNEQFF
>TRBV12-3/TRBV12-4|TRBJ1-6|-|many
TGTGCCAGCAGTCGTAAATCAGGCAGTGTGTCGAATTCACCCCTCCACTTT
CASSRKSGSVSNSPLHF
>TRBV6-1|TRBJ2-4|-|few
TGTGCCAGCAGGATCTCGGTAGGCGCCAAAAACATTCAGTACTTC
CASRISVGAKNIQYF
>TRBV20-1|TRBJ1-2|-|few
TGCAGTGCTATAGGTGGGGGGGGCTACACCTTC
CSAIGGGGYTF
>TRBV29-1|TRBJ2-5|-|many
TGCAGCGTTTTAAGGGGCTTAGGAGAGACCCAGTACTTC
CSVLRGLGETQYF
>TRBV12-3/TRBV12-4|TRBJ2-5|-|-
TGTGCCAGCTCGTCCTTCCTTACAGGAGCCCAAGAGACCCAGTACTTC
CASSSFLTGAQETQYF
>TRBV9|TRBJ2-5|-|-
TGTGCCAGCAGCGAGAATACCAAGTACCAAGAGACCCAGTACTTC
CASSENTKYQETQYF
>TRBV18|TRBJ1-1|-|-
TGTGCCAGCTCAGATCCAGGGATAGCTTTCTTT
CASSDPGIAFF
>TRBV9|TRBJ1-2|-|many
TGTGCCAGCAGCGGGGGGGGCCCATACTATGGCTACACCTTC
CASSGGGPYYGYTF
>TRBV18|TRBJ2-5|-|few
TGTGCCAGCTCGCTAGGACTTCGAGAGACCCAGTACTTC
CASSLGLRETQYF
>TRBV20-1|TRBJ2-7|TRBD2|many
TGCAGTGCTAGTGGTGCTAGCGGGAGTACTCCGTACTTC
CSASGASGSTPYF
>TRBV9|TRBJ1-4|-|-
TGTGCCAGCAGCCCCCCCGGACAGAAGAATGAAAAACTGTTTTTT
CASSPPGQKNEKLFF
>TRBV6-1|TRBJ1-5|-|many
TGTGCCAGCAGTCCCACAGGGAACACGCAGCCCCAGCATTTT
CASSPTGNTQPQHF
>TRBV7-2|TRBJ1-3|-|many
TGTGCCAGCAGCTTAGAGAGGGGGGGAAACACCATATATTTT
CASSLERGGNTIYF
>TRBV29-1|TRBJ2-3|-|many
TGCAGCATGACTAGTTTCGATACGCAGTATTTT
CSMTSFDTQYF
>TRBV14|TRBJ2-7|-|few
TGTGCCAGCAGCCAAGGGACGGGCCTCCCCTACGAGCAGTACTTC
CASSQGTGLPYEQYF
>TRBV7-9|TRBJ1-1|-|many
TGTGCCAGCAGCTTATTTCAGCCTGAAGCTTTCTTT
CASSLFQPEAFF
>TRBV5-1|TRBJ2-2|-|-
TGCGCCAGCAGCCCTCGGGACGGGGAGCTGTTTTTT
CASSPRDGELFF
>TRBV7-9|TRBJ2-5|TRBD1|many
TGTGCCAGCAGCTCCGGAGGGACAGGGGCCCAAGAGACCCAGTACTTC
CASSSGGTGAQETQYF
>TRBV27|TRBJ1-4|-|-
TGTGCCAGCAGTGAAAGCGGGTGGGGTGAAAAACTGTTTTTT
CASSESGWGEKLFF
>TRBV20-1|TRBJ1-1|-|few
TGCAGTGCACCGGGGGTAATAGCTTTCTTT
CSAPGVIAFF
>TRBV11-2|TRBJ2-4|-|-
TGTGCCAGCAGCTTTTCCGACCCCTCCGGGACCGGGGCGGCCAAAAACATTCAGTACTTC
CASSFSDPSGTGAAKNIQYF
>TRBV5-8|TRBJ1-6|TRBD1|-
TGTGCCAGCAGCGAGGGACAGAGCTCCTATAATTCACCCCTCCACTTT
CASSEGQSSYNSPLHF
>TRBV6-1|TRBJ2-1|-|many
TGTGCCAGCAGTCCCCGCTTAGGGGGTCTCTACAATGAGCAGTTCTTC
CASSPRLGGLYNEQFF
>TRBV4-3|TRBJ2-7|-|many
TGCGCCAGCAGCCAACCCACCGAAAGCGAGCAGTACTTC
CASSQPTESEQYF
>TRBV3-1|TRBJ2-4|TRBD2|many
TGTGCCAGCAGCCTAACTAGCGGGGGGGCAAGAAACATTCAGTACTTC
CASSLTSGGARNIQYF
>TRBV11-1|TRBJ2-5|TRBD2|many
TGTGCCAGCAGCTTAGCGCTAATGCGTAGGTCTAGCGGGAGTTCGCTTACCGGAGAGACCCAGTACTTC
CASSLALMRRSSGSSLTGETQYF
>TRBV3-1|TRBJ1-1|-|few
TGTGCCAGCAGTAGAGGGACCTATGAAGCTTTCTTT
CASSRGTYEAFF
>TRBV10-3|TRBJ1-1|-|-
TGTGCCATCAGTAAGAGGGAAAACACTGAAGCTTTCTTT
CAISKRENTEAFF
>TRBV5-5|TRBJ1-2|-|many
TGTGCCAGCAGCTTGGTGGCAAGGAGGTCTAACTATGGCTACACCTTC
CASSLVARRSNYGYTF
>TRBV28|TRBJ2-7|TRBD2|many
TGTGCCAGCAGACGGGAGCGGGGCGCCTTAGAATACGAGCAGTACTTC
CASRRERGALEYEQYF
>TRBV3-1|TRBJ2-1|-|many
TGTGCCAGCAGCCAAGGGGGTGTTATCTCCTACAATGAGCAGTTCTTC
CASSQGGVISYNEQFF
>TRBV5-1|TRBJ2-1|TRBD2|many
TGCGCCAGCAGCTTGGGGCTAGCGGGAGAAAGAGCTGAGCAGTTCTTC
CASSLGLAGERAEQFF
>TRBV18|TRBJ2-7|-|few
TGTGCCAGCTCACCAACGAACGGCCCCCCGTACTTC
CASSPTNGPPYF